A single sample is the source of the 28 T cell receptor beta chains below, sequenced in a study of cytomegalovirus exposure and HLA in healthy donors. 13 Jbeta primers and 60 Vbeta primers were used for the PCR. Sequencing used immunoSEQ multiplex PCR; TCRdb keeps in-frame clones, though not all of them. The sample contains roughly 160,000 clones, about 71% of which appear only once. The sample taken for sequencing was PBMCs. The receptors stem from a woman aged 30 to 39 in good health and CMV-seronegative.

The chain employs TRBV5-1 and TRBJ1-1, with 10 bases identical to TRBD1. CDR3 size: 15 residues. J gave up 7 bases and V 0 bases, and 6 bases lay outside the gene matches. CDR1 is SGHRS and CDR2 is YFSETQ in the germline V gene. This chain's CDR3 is CASSLELDRGLEAFF. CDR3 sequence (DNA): TGCGCCAGCAGCTTGGAACTAGACAGGGGGCTTGAAGCTTTCTTT.

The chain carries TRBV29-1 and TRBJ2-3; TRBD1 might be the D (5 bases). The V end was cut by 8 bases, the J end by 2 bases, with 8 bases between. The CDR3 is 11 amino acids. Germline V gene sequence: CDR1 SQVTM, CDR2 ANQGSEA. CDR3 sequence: CSSGFTDTQYF. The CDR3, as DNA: TGCAGCTCAGGGTTCACAGATACGCAGTATTTT.

The CDR3 nucleotides are TGTGGTGCGGCGGGGACCACAGATACGCAGTATTTT. Translating gives CGAAGTTDTQYF. The genes are TRBV28 and TRBJ2-3, with D perhaps matching TRBD2 (6 bases). The CDR3 is 12 amino acids. The germline gives CDR1 MDHEN, CDR2 SYDVKM.

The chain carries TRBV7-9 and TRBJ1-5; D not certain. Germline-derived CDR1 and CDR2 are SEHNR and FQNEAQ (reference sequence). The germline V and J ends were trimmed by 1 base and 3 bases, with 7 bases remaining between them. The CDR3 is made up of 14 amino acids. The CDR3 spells CASSLGHHNQPQHF. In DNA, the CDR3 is TGTGCCAGCAGCTTAGGACACCACAATCAGCCCCAGCATTTT.

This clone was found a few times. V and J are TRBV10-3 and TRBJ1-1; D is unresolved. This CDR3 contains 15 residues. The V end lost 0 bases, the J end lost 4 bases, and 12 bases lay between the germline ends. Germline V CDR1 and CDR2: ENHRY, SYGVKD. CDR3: CAISESVLPGTEAFF. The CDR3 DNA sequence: TGTGCCATCAGTGAGTCGGTCCTACCGGGCACTGAAGCTTTCTTT.

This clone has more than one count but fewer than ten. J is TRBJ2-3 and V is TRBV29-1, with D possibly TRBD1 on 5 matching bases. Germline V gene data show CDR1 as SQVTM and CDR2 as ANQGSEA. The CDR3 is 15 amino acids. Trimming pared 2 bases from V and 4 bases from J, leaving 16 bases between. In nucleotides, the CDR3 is TGCAGCGTTGAATCCGGCGACAGAGCAGCAGATACGCAGTATTTT. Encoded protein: CSVESGDRAADTQYF.

In DNA, the CDR3 is TGTGCCAGCAGCGTTGGTGTAGGGAGGCGTGAGCAGTTCTTC. Its protein is CASSVGVGRREQFF. The chain uses TRBV5-6 and TRBJ2-1; the D gene is possibly TRBD2 (6 bases). The germline V gene encodes CDR1 SGHDT and CDR2 YYEEEE. The CDR3 sequence is 14 residues long. The V gene lost 4 bases and the J gene lost 9 bases, with 17 bases spanning the gap.

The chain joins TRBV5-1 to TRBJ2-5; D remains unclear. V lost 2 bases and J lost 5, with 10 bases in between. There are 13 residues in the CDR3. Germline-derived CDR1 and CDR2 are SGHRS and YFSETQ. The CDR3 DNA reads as TGCGCCAGCAGCTTTGGCCCTAGGGAGACCCAGTACTTC. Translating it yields CASSFGPRETQYF.

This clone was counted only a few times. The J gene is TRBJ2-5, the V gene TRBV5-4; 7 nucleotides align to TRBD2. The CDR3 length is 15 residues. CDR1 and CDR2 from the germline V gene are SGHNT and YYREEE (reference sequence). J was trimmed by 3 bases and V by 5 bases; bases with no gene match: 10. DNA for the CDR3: TGTGCCAGCAGAAAATCCGGGACTATCGAAGAGACCCAGTACTTC. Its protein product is CASRKSGTIEETQYF.

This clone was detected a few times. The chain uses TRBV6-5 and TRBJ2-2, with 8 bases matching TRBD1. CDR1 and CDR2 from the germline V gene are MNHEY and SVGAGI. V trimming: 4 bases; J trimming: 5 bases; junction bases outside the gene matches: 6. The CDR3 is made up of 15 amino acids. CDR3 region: CASSLGQGSTGELFF. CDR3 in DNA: TGTGCCAGCAGTTTAGGACAGGGATCAACCGGGGAGCTGTTTTTT.

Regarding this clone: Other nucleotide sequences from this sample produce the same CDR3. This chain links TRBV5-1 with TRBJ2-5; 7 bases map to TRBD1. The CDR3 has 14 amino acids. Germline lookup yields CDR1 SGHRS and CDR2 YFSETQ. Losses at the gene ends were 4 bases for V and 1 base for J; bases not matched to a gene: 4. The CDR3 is CASSPGTAQETQYF. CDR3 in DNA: TGCGCCAGCAGCCCAGGGACAGCCCAAGAGACCCAGTACTTC.

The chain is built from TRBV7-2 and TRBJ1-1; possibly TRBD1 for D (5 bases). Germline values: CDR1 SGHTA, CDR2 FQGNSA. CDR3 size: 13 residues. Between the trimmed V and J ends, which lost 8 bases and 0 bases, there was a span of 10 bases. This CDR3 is CASRGGVNTEAFF. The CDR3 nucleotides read TGTGCCAGCCGGGGAGGGGTGAACACTGAAGCTTTCTTT. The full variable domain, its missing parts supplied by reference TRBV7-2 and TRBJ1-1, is GAGVSQSPSNKVTEKGKDVELRCDPISGHTALYWYRQSLGQGLEFLIYFQGNSAPDKSGLPSDRFSAERTGGSVSTLTIQRTQQEDSAVYLCASRGGVNTEAFFGQGTRLTVV.

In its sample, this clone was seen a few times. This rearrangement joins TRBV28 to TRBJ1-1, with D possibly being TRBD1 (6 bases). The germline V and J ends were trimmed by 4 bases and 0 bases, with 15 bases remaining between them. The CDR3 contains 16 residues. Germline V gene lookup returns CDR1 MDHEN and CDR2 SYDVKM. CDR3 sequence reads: CASSSSGESMNTEAFF. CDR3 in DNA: TGTGCCAGCAGTTCCTCAGGGGAATCTATGAACACTGAAGCTTTCTTT.

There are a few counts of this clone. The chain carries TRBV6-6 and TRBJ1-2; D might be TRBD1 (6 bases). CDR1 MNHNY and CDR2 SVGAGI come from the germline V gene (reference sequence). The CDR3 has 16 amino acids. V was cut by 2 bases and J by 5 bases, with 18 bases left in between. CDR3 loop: CASSYDTQGEFYGYTF. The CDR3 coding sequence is TGTGCCAGCAGTTACGATACACAGGGCGAGTTTTATGGCTACACCTTC.

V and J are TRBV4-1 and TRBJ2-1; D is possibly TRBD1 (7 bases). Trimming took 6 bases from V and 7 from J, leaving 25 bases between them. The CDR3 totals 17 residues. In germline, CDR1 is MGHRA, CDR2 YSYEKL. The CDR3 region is CASSPSPLARGPNEQFF. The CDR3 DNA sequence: TGCGCCAGCAGTCCATCACCCCTAGCGAGGGGGCCGAATGAGCAGTTCTTC.

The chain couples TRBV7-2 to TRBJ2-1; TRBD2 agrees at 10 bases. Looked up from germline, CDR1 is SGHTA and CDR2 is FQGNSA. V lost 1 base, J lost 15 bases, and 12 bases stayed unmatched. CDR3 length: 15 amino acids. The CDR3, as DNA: TGTGCCAGCAGCTTAGGAGGGGCGGTAGCGGGAGGATTGTTCTTC. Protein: CASSLGGAVAGGLFF. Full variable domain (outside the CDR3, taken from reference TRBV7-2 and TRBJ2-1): GAGVSQSPSNKVTEKGKDVELRCDPISGHTALYWYRQSLGQGLEFLIYFQGNSAPDKSGLPSDRFSAERTGGSVSTLTIQRTQQEDSAVYLCASSLGGAVAGGLFFGPGTRLTVL.

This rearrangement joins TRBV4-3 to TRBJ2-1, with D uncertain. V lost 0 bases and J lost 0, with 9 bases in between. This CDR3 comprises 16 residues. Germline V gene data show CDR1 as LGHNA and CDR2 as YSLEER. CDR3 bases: TGCGCCAGCAGCCAAGATCATCAGGTCTCCTACAATGAGCAGTTCTTC. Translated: CASSQDHQVSYNEQFF.

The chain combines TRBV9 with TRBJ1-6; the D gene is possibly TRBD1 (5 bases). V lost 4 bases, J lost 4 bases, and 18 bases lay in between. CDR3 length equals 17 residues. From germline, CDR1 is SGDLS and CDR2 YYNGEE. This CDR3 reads CASSPADMTDYNSPLHF. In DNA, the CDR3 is TGTGCCAGCAGCCCAGCTGACATGACAGATTATAATTCACCCCTCCACTTT. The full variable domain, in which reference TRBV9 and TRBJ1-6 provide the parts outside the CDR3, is DSGVTQTPKHLITATGQRVTLRCSPRSGDLSVYWYQQSLDQGLQFLIQYYNGEERAKGNILERFSAQQFPDLHSELNLSSLELGDSALYFCASSPADMTDYNSPLHFGNGTRLTVT.

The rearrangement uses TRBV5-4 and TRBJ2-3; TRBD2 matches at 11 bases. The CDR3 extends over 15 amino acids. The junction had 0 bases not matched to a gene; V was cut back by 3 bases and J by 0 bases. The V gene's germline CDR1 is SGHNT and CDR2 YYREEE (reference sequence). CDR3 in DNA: TGTGCCAGCAGCTGGACTAGCGGGAGCACAGATACGCAGTATTTT. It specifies CASSWTSGSTDTQYF.

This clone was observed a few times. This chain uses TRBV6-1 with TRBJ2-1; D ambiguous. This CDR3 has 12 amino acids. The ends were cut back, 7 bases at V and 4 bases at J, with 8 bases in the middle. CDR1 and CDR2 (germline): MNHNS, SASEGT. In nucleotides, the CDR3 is TGTGCCAGCACCGCGGTATACAATGAGCAGTTCTTC. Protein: CASTAVYNEQFF.

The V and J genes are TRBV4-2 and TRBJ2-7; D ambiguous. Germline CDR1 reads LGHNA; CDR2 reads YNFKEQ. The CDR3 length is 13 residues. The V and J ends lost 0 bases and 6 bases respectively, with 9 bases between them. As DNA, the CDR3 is TGTGCCAGCAGCCAAGAGGATAGCTTCGAGCAGTACTTC. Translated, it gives CASSQEDSFEQYF.

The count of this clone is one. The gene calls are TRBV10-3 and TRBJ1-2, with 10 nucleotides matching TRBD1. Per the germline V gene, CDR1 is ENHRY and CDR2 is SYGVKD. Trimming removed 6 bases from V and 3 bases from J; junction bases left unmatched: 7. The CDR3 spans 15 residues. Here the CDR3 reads CAIRGDRGYDYGYTF. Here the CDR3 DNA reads TGTGCCATCAGAGGGGACAGGGGTTACGACTATGGCTACACCTTC.

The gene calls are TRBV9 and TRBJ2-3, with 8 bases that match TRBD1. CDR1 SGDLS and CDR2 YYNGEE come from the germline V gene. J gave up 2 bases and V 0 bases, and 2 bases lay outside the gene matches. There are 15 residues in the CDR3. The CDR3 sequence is CASSVEGQATDTQYF. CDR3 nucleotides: TGTGCCAGCAGCGTAGAGGGACAGGCCACAGATACGCAGTATTTT.

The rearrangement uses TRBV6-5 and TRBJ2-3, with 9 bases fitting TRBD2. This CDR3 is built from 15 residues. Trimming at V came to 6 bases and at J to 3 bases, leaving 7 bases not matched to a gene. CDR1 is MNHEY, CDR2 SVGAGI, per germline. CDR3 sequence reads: CASSTAGGRTDTQYF. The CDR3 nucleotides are TGTGCCAGCAGCACAGCGGGAGGTAGGACAGATACGCAGTATTTT.

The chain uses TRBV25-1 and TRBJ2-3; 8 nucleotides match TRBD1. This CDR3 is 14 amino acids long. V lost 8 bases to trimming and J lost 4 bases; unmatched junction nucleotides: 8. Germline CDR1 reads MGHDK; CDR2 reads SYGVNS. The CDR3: CASCRQGSSDTQYF. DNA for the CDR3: TGTGCCAGCTGTCGACAGGGGTCATCAGATACGCAGTATTTT. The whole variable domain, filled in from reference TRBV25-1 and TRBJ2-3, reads EADIYQTPRYLVIGTGKKITLECSQTMGHDKMYWYQQDPGMELHLIHYSYGVNSTEKGDLSSESTVSRIRTEHFPLTLESARPSHTSQYLCASCRQGSSDTQYFGPGTRLTVL.

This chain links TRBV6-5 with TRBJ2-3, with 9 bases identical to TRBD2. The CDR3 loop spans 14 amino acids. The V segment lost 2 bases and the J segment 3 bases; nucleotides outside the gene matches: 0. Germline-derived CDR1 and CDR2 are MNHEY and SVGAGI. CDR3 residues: CASSYAGGTDTQYF. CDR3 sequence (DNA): TGTGCCAGCAGTTACGCGGGGGGGACAGATACGCAGTATTTT.

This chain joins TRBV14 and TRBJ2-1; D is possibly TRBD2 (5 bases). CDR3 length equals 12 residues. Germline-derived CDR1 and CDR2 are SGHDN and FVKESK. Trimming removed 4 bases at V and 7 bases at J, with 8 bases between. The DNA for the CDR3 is TGTGCCAGCAGCCGGAGCGGAAATGAGCAGTTCTTC. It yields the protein CASSRSGNEQFF.

The CDR3 spells CASSGMGQGVEKLFF. CDR3 coding DNA: TGTGCCAGCAGTGGTATGGGACAGGGTGTTGAAAAACTGTTTTTT. The rearrangement joins TRBV28 to TRBJ1-4, with 9 positions matching TRBD1. Germline lookup yields CDR1 MDHEN and CDR2 SYDVKM. V was clipped by 5 bases and J by 7 bases; unmatched bases: 8. The CDR3 has 15 residues.